The following is a T cell receptor (beta chain) sequence with its context. Its antigen is not identified. The germline V gene has CDR1 SNHLY and CDR2 FYNNEI. J was trimmed by 6 bases and V by 3 bases; bases with no gene match: 10. The CDR3 totals 16 residues. These data belong to a study of blood T cells in healthy people across ages. Whole-study findings and limits: Donor CMV status was unknown, possibly confounding expanded clonotype changes.

Primers used in a second PCR of roughly 6 to 11 cycles were a sample-barcoded 5' primer and a J-beta primer mix. One entry per CDR3 protein results from TCRdb running MiXCR on the 5' RACE reads. Here the sample spans hundreds of thousands of distinct CDR3 sequences, 62% being singletons. The rearrangement links TRBV2 to TRBJ2-2, with TRBD2 matching 7 bases. The receptor was derived from a man aged 25-45 years in good health. Sequenced material: blood. CDR3 sequence: CASSDFASGLAGELFF. The CDR3 region has the DNA TGTGCCAGCAGTGACTTCGCTAGCGGCTTGGCCGGGGAGCTGTTTTTT.